Included here is one T cell receptor beta chain sequence, with context. As originally analysed: The assay estimated nucleated cells by amplifying reference gene primers. TCRdb's table, derived via immunoSEQ multiplex PCR, lists solely in-frame clones and lacks some. The V and J calls and clone size are taken from that table; D and trimming were inferred from the DNA. The sample includes about 100,000 clones, roughly 80% of them seen just once. The source of the sample is a study of blood T cell repertoires in COVID-19. Study background: Material from acute and convalescent COVID-19 was sourced from the United States, Italy and Spain. Sources were T cells, B-cell-depleted T cells, or PBMCs; the material itself was cDNA or gDNA.

The V segment lost 5 bases and the J segment 6 bases; nucleotides outside the gene matches: 9. The germline gives CDR1 MNHEY, CDR2 SMNVEV (reference sequence). This CDR3 spans 14 amino acids. The clonotype was recovered from a man between 65 and 79 years old with active or convalescent COVID-19. Sequenced material: peripheral blood. V usage is TRBV27 and J usage is TRBJ2-7, with TRBD1 matching 8 bases. The CDR3 region is CASSPLQGASEQYF. DNA for the CDR3: TGTGCCAGCAGTCCGCTGCAGGGGGCAAGCGAGCAGTACTTC.